The 24 T cell receptor beta chains given below trace back to one sample, sequenced in a study of regulatory T cells in long-lasting Graves disease. TCR beta libraries were built with iRepertoire HTBI primers and Arm-PCR of CDR3 regions. MiXCR, run by TCRdb on the multiplex PCR reads, gives a single entry per CDR3 protein. The table includes more than 350,000 distinct CDR3 sequences, 21% detected once. Noted time point: persistent/refractory GD, antithyroid drugs over 5 years with positive TRAb. There was RNA extracted from PBMCs, and the TCR library was made from it. Sequenced here: peripheral blood mononuclear cells (PBMCs), sampled when the disease was refractory, from a patient treated with antithyroid drugs. These receptors all stem from a female donor with Graves disease.

There are a few counts of this clonotype. The chain has TRBV19 and TRBJ1-1; 8 bases match TRBD1. Unmatched junction bases numbered 9, after V lost 5 bases and J lost 1 base. The CDR3 runs 16 residues. Germline V gene lookup returns CDR1 LNHDA and CDR2 SQIVND (reference sequence). The CDR3 nucleotides read TGTGCCAGTAGTTCATCCTGGACAGGGTCGAACACTGAAGCTTTCTTT. Its translation is CASSSSWTGSNTEAFF.

There are a few counts of this clonotype. The V and J genes are TRBV20-1 and TRBJ2-7; 8 bases fit TRBD2. The CDR3 extends over 15 amino acids. J was trimmed by 6 bases and V by 3 bases; bases with no gene match: 13. The germline gives CDR1 DFQATT, CDR2 SNEGSKA (reference sequence). The CDR3 DNA is TGCAGTGCTAGTGGTGGGACTAGAGACTTTAGCGAGCAGTACTTC. It encodes CSASGGTRDFSEQYF.

This chain joins TRBV20-1 and TRBJ2-3, with D maybe TRBD2 (5 bases). The germline V and J ends were trimmed by 0 bases and 7 bases, with 14 bases remaining between them. Germline CDR1 DFQATT, CDR2 SNEGSKA (reference sequence). The CDR3 extends over 14 amino acids. CDR3 sequence (DNA): TGCAGTGCTAGAGATGTCCTAGCTGGGAATACGCAGTATTTT. Its translation is CSARDVLAGNTQYF.

The chain links TRBV14 to TRBJ1-5; perhaps TRBD1 as D (6 bases). With 3 bases removed from V and 7 bases from J, the gap between germline ends came to 10 bases. CDR3 length: 13 residues. CDR1 and CDR2 from the germline V gene are SGHDN and FVKESK. This CDR3 reads CASSQTGWQPQHF. In DNA form, the CDR3 reads TGTGCCAGCAGCCAGACAGGTTGGCAGCCCCAGCATTTT.

This clonotype occurred many times. The chain uses TRBV29-1 and TRBJ2-7, with TRBD2 identical over 8 bases. Germline trimming cut 1 base from V and 2 bases from J; bases unmatched to any gene: 7. CDR3 length: 15 amino acids. The V gene's germline CDR1 is SQVTM and CDR2 ANQGSEA. CDR3 loop: CSVEVPAGAAYEQYF. CDR3 nucleotide sequence: TGCAGCGTTGAAGTGCCAGCGGGAGCCGCCTACGAGCAGTACTTC.

The chain has TRBV27 and TRBJ2-3; a weak D match, TRBD1 (5 bases). CDR1 and CDR2 from the germline V gene are MNHEY and SMNVEV (reference sequence). The CDR3 extends over 15 amino acids. The V end lost 3 bases, the J end lost 1 base, and 11 bases lay between the germline ends. The DNA of the CDR3 is TGTGCCAGCAGTTTGCAGGGTATCGGCACAGATACGCAGTATTTT. Amino acid sequence: CASSLQGIGTDTQYF.

The J gene is TRBJ2-7, the V gene TRBV14, with D uncertain. The V gene lost 0 bases and the J gene lost 0 bases, with 9 bases spanning the gap. The CDR3 totals 15 residues. Looked up from germline, CDR1 is SGHDN and CDR2 is FVKESK. The CDR3 region is CASSQDARSSYEQYF. CDR3 nucleotide sequence: TGTGCCAGCAGCCAAGATGCCAGGAGCTCCTACGAGCAGTACTTC.

Comment on this clonotype: A much larger clone differs by one base, so this may be a read error. This rearrangement joins TRBV7-9 to TRBJ2-7, with no clear D. The CDR3 runs 15 residues. Germline V gives CDR1 SEHNR, CDR2 FQNEAQ (reference sequence). V shed 5 bases and J shed 3 bases, with 17 bases lying between them. CDR3 coding DNA: TGTGCCAGCAGCCCGTCTGGACGGCCCGACTACGAGCAGTACTTC. This codes for CASSPSGRPDYEQYF.

This clonotype was observed at least ten times. The V gene is TRBV2, the J gene TRBJ1-3; D call uncertain. The germline gives CDR1 SNHLY, CDR2 FYNNEI. With 8 bases removed from V and 1 base from J, the gap between germline ends came to 21 bases. CDR3 length: 17 residues. The CDR3 coding sequence is TGTGCCAGCCTTAGACCGACGGACGGAGTTTCTGGAAACACCATATATTTT. Translation gives CASLRPTDGVSGNTIYF.

This clonotype was observed many times. This rearrangement joins TRBV28 to TRBJ1-6; maybe TRBD1 (6 bases). Germline values: CDR1 MDHEN, CDR2 SYDVKM. The CDR3 totals 15 residues. Trimming shortened V by 4 bases and J by 5 bases, and 12 bases separated the two germline ends. The CDR3 spells CASSYRGQNNSPLHF. The CDR3 nucleotides read TGTGCCAGCAGTTATCGGGGGCAGAATAATTCACCCCTCCACTTT.

In regard to this clonotype: This could be a read error, since a much larger clone is one nucleotide away. V usage is TRBV28 and J usage is TRBJ2-7; D perhaps matches TRBD1 (6 bases). The CDR3 loop spans 15 amino acids. The germline gives CDR1 MDHEN, CDR2 SYDVKM. CDR3 in DNA: TGTACCAGCAGTTTATGGGGGCGCAGGGACTACGAGCAGTACTTC. This encodes CTSSLWGRRDYEQYF.

V gene TRBV28 combines with J gene TRBJ2-3, with unresolved D. The CDR3 contains 15 residues. CDR1 is MDHEN, CDR2 SYDVKM, per germline. Deletions cut 7 bases from V and 2 bases from J, with 16 bases between. As DNA, the CDR3 is TGTGCCAGCATCGGGCTCCAAGGGTACACAGATACGCAGTATTTT. It specifies CASIGLQGYTDTQYF.

V is TRBV5-1 and J is TRBJ2-5; 7 bases agree with TRBD2. The CDR3 length is 15 residues. The germline gives CDR1 SGHRS, CDR2 YFSETQ. The ends lost 1 base at V and 5 bases at J; junction bases unmatched: 8. The DNA of the CDR3 is TGCGCCAGCAGCTTGCGGAGCGGGACGGGGGAGACCCAGTACTTC. The encoded protein is CASSLRSGTGETQYF.

This rearrangement joins TRBV28 to TRBJ2-3, with D maybe TRBD2 (7 bases). Germline assignment: CDR1 MDHEN and CDR2 SYDVKM. The CDR3 consists of 15 residues. V lost 2 bases and J lost 2, with 11 bases in between. Here the CDR3 DNA reads TGTGCCAGCAGTTTAAGGGGGGGGTTCACAGATACGCAGTATTTT. It yields the protein CASSLRGGFTDTQYF.

This sequence joins TRBV12-3 or TRBV12-4 and TRBJ2-2; TRBD1 matches at 8 bases. After removal of 5 bases from V and 1 base from J, the junction contained 6 bases not matched to a gene. The CDR3 runs 16 residues. CDR3 residues: CASSAGQGGNTGELFF. In DNA form, the CDR3 reads TGTGCCAGCAGTGCCGGACAGGGCGGGAACACCGGGGAGCTGTTTTTT.

This clonotype came up many times. The chain couples TRBV7-9 to TRBJ1-5; D is unclear. Looked up from germline, CDR1 is SEHNR and CDR2 is FQNEAQ (reference sequence). This CDR3 region has 15 residues. Trimming shortened V by 0 bases and J by 7 bases, and 13 bases separated the two germline ends. CDR3 coding DNA: TGTGCCAGCAGCTTAGCGTTCGGGGTTGGGCAGCCCCAGCATTTT. Protein product: CASSLAFGVGQPQHF.

This clonotype has ten or more counts. The chain has TRBV13 and TRBJ1-1, with D hard to call. Deletions cut 2 bases from V and 6 bases from J, with 7 bases between. The CDR3 consists of 12 residues. Germline CDR1 is PRHDT and CDR2 is FYEKMQ (reference sequence). The CDR3 DNA is TGTGCCAGCAGCTTATCCTTCGCTGAAGCTTTCTTT. Its protein is CASSLSFAEAFF. Full variable domain (remainder filled in from reference TRBV13 and TRBJ1-1): AAGVIQSPRHLIKEKRETATLKCYPIPRHDTVYWYQQGPGQDPQFLISFYEKMQSDKGSIPDRFSAQQFSDYHSELNMSSLELGDSALYFCASSLSFAEAFFGQGTRLTVV.

The table lists this clonotype with many counts. The CDR3 loop is CASSLWGTGTGTNTGELFF. CDR3 DNA sequence: TGTGCCAGCAGTTTATGGGGGACCGGGACAGGGACTAACACCGGGGAGCTGTTTTTT. The V and J genes are TRBV28 and TRBJ2-2; TRBD1 aligns across 9 bases. Looked up from germline, CDR1 is MDHEN and CDR2 is SYDVKM. Losses at the gene ends were 0 bases for V and 2 bases for J; bases not matched to a gene: 10. The CDR3 consists of 19 residues.

The J gene is TRBJ2-1, the V gene TRBV6-1, with 9 bases fitting TRBD2. The CDR3 totals 16 residues. V lost 2 bases and J lost 3; bases outside the gene matches: 5. CDR1 is MNHNS, CDR2 SASEGT, per germline. Written as DNA, the CDR3 is TGTGCCAGCAGTGAAAGGGGTAGCGGGAGCTACAATGAGCAGTTCTTC. Translated: CASSERGSGSYNEQFF.

This clonotype was picked up many times. This rearrangement joins TRBV9 to TRBJ1-1; 10 positions agree with TRBD1. The V gene end was trimmed by 8 bases and the J gene end by 1 base; junction bases not matched to a gene: 8. The CDR3 is made up of 15 amino acids. Germline CDR1 reads SGDLS; CDR2 reads YYNGEE. CDR3 DNA sequence: TGTGCCAGTAGTCCACGGACAGGGGGGAACACTGAAGCTTTCTTT. It translates to CASSPRTGGNTEAFF.

Points on this clonotype: One end of the junction does not line up with germline, which may come from a read error. CDR3 sequence (DNA): TGTGCCTGGAGTGTGCACAGTACCACCGGGGAGCCGTTTTTT. As protein: CAWSVHSTTGEPFF. V usage is TRBV30 and J usage is TRBJ2-2; tentatively, D is TRBD2 (5 bases). In germline, CDR1 is GTSNPN, CDR2 SVGIG (reference sequence). This CDR3 has 14 residues. Together with reference TRBV30 and TRBJ2-2, the CDR3 gives the full variable domain: SQTIHQWPATLVQPVGSPLSLECTVEGTSNPNLYWYRQAAGRGLQLLFYSVGIGQISSEVPQNLSASRPQDRQFILSSKKLLLSDSGFYLCAWSVHSTTGEPFFGEGSRLTVL.

On this clonotype itself: A clone one base away is much larger, so this may be a read error. V gene TRBV19 combines with J gene TRBJ1-2; D remains ambiguous. Trimming took off 5 bases at V and 8 bases at J, with 15 bases between the two ends. Germline V gives CDR1 LNHDA, CDR2 SQIVND (reference sequence). This CDR3 has 13 residues. The CDR3 coding sequence is TGTGCCAGTAGTGCCCCCCGGCGTGACGGCTACACCTTC. This encodes CASSAPRRDGYTF.

V is TRBV5-1 and J is TRBJ1-6; no definite D call. The CDR3 runs to 11 residues. The germline V and J ends were trimmed by 1 base and 9 bases, with 2 bases remaining between them. Per the germline V gene, CDR1 is SGHRS and CDR2 is YFSETQ. CDR3 DNA: TGCGCCAGCAGCTTGATTTCACCCCTCCACTTT. Its translation: CASSLISPLHF.

This clonotype was seen ten or more times. The genes are TRBV18 and TRBJ1-4, with 8 bases lining up with TRBD1. J was trimmed by 4 bases and V by 2 bases; bases with no gene match: 6. Germline V gene sequence: CDR1 KGHSH, CDR2 LQKENI. This CDR3 is built from 16 residues. The CDR3 coding sequence is TGTGCCAGCTCACCAATCCTTGGACAGGGTAATGAAAAACTGTTTTTT. Amino acid sequence: CASSPILGQGNEKLFF.